This T cell receptor (beta chain) was captured in a study of blood T cells in healthy people across ages. Per-sample PBMC isolation yielded at least 6.5 million cells. Through a sample-barcoded 5' primer and a J-beta primer mix, a second PCR was run for 7 to 11 cycles. TCRdb recomputed calls from the 5' RACE reads with MiXCR, one row per CDR3 protein. Among about 670,000 distinct CDR3 sequences, over 40% were seen once, and the ten largest hold around an eighth. Between the trimmed V and J ends, which lost 7 bases and 1 base, there was a span of 14 bases. Germline V gives CDR1 DFQATT, CDR2 SNEGSKA (reference sequence). The CDR3 is 13 residues long.

This chain links TRBV20-1 with TRBJ2-7; a possible D gene is TRBD1 (6 bases). The sequencing sample was made of blood. This sequence originates from a woman over 75 in good health. The CDR3 here is CSVRTDFSYEQYF. The CDR3 nucleotides are TGCAGTGTGAGGACAGATTTTTCCTACGAGCAGTACTTC.